The clone carrying this T cell receptor (beta chain) was seen many times. This sample is part of a study of T cells after yellow fever vaccination. The CDR3 covers 16 residues. Germline CDR1 SGHRS, CDR2 YFSETQ. Trimming removed 3 bases at V and 1 base at J, with 14 bases between. MiXCR, run by TCRdb on the 5' RACE reads, gives a single entry per CDR3 protein. The profile shows 170,000 or so distinct CDR3 sequences, approximately 6.2% of them singletons. The TCR originated in a young man who received the YFV17D yellow fever vaccine. The chain recombines TRBV5-1 with TRBJ1-3; D is undetermined. This material consisted of CD4+ T cells sorted from PBMCs, taken on the day of the first yellow fever vaccination. The CDR3 DNA follows: TGCGCCAGCAGCTCCGGCCGGTTAGGGTCTGGAAACACCATATATTTT. Amino acid sequence: CASSSGRLGSGNTIYF. Drawing the rest from reference TRBV5-1 and TRBJ1-3, the complete variable domain is KAGVTQTPRYLIKTRGQQVTLSCSPISGHRSVSWYQQTPGQGLQFLFEYFSETQRNKGNFPGRFSGRQFSNSRSEMNVSTLELGDSALYLCASSSGRLGSGNTIYFGEGSWLTVV.